These 26 T cell receptor beta chains were sequenced from one sample in a study of blood T cell repertoires in COVID-19. Sequenced by immunoSEQ multiplex PCR; TCRdb stores in-frame clones only, minus some. The table lists more than 350,000 clones, about 89% of them singletons. Sequences were obtained from peripheral blood. Receptors were obtained from a woman in her 30s with COVID-19, enrolled during active disease.

The chain is built from TRBV7-9 and TRBJ1-2, with D perhaps matching TRBD1 (5 bases). CDR1 is SEHNR and CDR2 is FQNEAQ in the germline V gene (reference sequence). The CDR3 contains 14 residues. The V and J ends lost 2 bases and 5 bases respectively, with 12 bases between them. The CDR3 loop reads CASSLRPDIYGYTF. In nucleotides, the CDR3 is TGTGCCAGCAGCTTAAGACCGGACATTTATGGCTACACCTTC.

This clone was seen just once. V usage is TRBV24-1 and J usage is TRBJ2-5; the match to TRBD2 covers 7 bases. After removal of 7 bases from V and 5 bases from J, the junction contained 6 bases not matched to a gene. Germline V gene lookup returns CDR1 KGHDR and CDR2 SFDVKD. The CDR3 consists of 13 residues. The CDR3 protein is CATRGGSEETQYF. In DNA, the CDR3 is TGTGCCACCAGAGGCGGGAGCGAGGAGACCCAGTACTTC.

This chain uses TRBV4-3 with TRBJ1-6, with TRBD1 matching 7 bases. The germline V gene encodes CDR1 LGHNA and CDR2 YSLEER. Trimming cost V 0 bases and J 8 bases; bases outside gene matches: 7. This CDR3 region has 16 residues. The chain's CDR3 is CASSQDRRGLDSPLHF. Here the CDR3 DNA reads TGCGCCAGCAGCCAAGATCGCAGGGGGTTGGATTCACCCCTCCACTTT.

This chain connects TRBV4-2 to TRBJ2-1; the match to TRBD2 covers 9 bases. The CDR3 has 15 residues. Germline V gives CDR1 LGHNA, CDR2 YNFKEQ. With 0 bases clipped from V and 9 bases from J, the junction kept 6 bases outside the gene matches. In DNA form, the CDR3 reads TGTGCCAGCAGCCAAGAGCTAGCGGGGAGTGCTGAGCAGTTCTTC. Translating gives CASSQELAGSAEQFF.

The count of this clone is one. The rearrangement uses TRBV11-2 and TRBJ1-5, with D maybe TRBD1 (6 bases). Looked up from germline, CDR1 is SGHAT and CDR2 is FQNNGV. V gave up 1 base and J gave up 3 bases, with 10 bases separating them. CDR3 length: 15 residues. This CDR3 reads CASSLGGGVNQPQHF. CDR3 nucleotide sequence: TGTGCCAGCAGCTTAGGGGGGGGCGTCAATCAGCCCCAGCATTTT.

The V gene is TRBV6-2 or TRBV6-3, the J gene TRBJ2-1; TRBD1 matches at 11 bases. Germline V gene sequence: CDR1 MNHEY, CDR2 SVGEGT. This CDR3 comprises 14 residues. The trim removed 2 bases at V and 7 bases at J, leaving 1 base unmatched. CDR3 sequence (DNA): TGTGCCAGCAGTTACGGGGACAGGGGGAATGAGCAGTTCTTC. Its translation: CASSYGDRGNEQFF.

CDR3 protein: CASSLQGFENTIYF. The CDR3 DNA reads as TGTGCCAGCAGTTTACAGGGTTTTGAAAACACCATATATTTT. The gene calls are TRBV28 and TRBJ1-3, with a tentative D call TRBD1 (5 bases). Germline loops: CDR1 MDHEN, CDR2 SYDVKM. The V end lost 2 bases, the J end lost 6 bases, and 11 bases lay between the germline ends. The CDR3 has 14 residues.

V and J are TRBV5-4 and TRBJ1-1; 9 nucleotides line up with TRBD1. There are 15 residues in the CDR3. Germline V gene sequence: CDR1 SGHNT, CDR2 YYREEE (reference sequence). The V segment lost 3 bases and the J segment 6 bases; nucleotides outside the gene matches: 9. The CDR3 reads CASSSQVRQGAEAFF. The DNA for the CDR3 is TGTGCCAGCAGCTCTCAAGTACGACAGGGGGCTGAAGCTTTCTTT.

The chain carries TRBV28 and TRBJ1-5; D ambiguous. CDR3 length equals 15 residues. V dropped 2 bases and J dropped 3 bases, with 11 bases sitting between them. Germline lookup yields CDR1 MDHEN and CDR2 SYDVKM. CDR3 region: CASSLLSGSNQPQHF. The CDR3 DNA reads TGTGCCAGCAGTTTACTCTCAGGATCCAATCAGCCCCAGCATTTT.

This chain joins TRBV29-1 and TRBJ2-5; maybe TRBD1 (6 bases). The CDR3 is 12 residues long. Trimming cost V 4 bases and J 3 bases, with 9 bases left between them. Germline lookup yields CDR1 SQVTM and CDR2 ANQGSEA. The CDR3 here is CSVAAGEETQYF. The CDR3 bases are TGCAGCGTTGCTGCAGGGGAAGAGACCCAGTACTTC.

This sequence joins TRBV28 and TRBJ1-6; D is perhaps TRBD1 (6 bases). The CDR3 totals 16 residues. Germline V lookup: CDR1 MDHEN, CDR2 SYDVKM. V lost 6 bases to trimming and J lost 4 bases, with 16 bases between them. CDR3 sequence: CASRPVEDRYNSPLHF. In nucleotides, the CDR3 is TGTGCCAGCAGGCCCGTTGAGGACAGATATAATTCACCCCTCCACTTT.

The chain couples TRBV3-1 (or the pseudogene TRBV3-2) to TRBJ2-7, with TRBD1 matching over 8 bases. With V trimmed by 2 bases and J by 9 bases, 3 bases remained unmatched. The CDR3 is 12 residues long. Germline values: CDR1 LGHDT, CDR2 YNNKEL (reference sequence). CDR3 region: CASSQSGGAQYF. The CDR3 bases are TGTGCCAGCAGCCAATCAGGGGGCGCGCAGTACTTC.

The chain combines TRBV5-1 with TRBJ2-2, with TRBD1 matching over 8 bases. The germline V gene has CDR1 SGHRS and CDR2 YFSETQ. V lost 0 bases to trimming and J lost 5 bases; unmatched junction nucleotides: 6. The CDR3 is 16 residues long. The CDR3 DNA is TGCGCCAGCAGCTTGGTACGGACAGGGAGAACCGGGGAGCTGTTTTTT. Protein sequence: CASSLVRTGRTGELFF.

In this sample, this clone turned up once. The chain recombines TRBV4-1 with TRBJ2-6; perhaps TRBD1 as D (6 bases). This CDR3 comprises 14 residues. Trimming pared 7 bases from V and 4 bases from J, leaving 11 bases between. CDR1 and CDR2 (germline): MGHRA, YSYEKL. The DNA of the CDR3 is TGCGCCAGCATGGGGGCACCAGGGGCCAACGTCCTGACTTTC. Translation: CASMGAPGANVLTF.

V usage is TRBV14 and J usage is TRBJ2-7; perhaps TRBD2 as D (6 bases). Germline assignment: CDR1 SGHDN and CDR2 FVKESK. Trimming stripped 0 bases from V and 4 bases from J, with 19 bases between. The CDR3 has 17 amino acids. This CDR3 is CASSQEGRGLPAYEQYV. The CDR3 DNA follows: TGTGCCAGCAGCCAAGAAGGTCGGGGACTTCCGGCGTACGAGCAGTACGTC.

This chain connects TRBV19 to TRBJ2-7; TRBD2 aligns across 9 bases. The CDR3 runs 18 residues. Per the germline V gene, CDR1 is LNHDA and CDR2 is SQIVND (reference sequence). With V trimmed by 3 bases and J by 6 bases, 18 bases remained unmatched. CDR3 sequence: CASSIQSGTSFRVGEQYV. The CDR3 coding sequence is TGTGCCAGTAGTATCCAGTCCGGGACTAGCTTTCGGGTAGGCGAGCAGTACGTC.

The genes are TRBV7-9 and TRBJ2-1; 12 bases map to TRBD2. This CDR3 is built from 15 residues. Trimming at V came to 6 bases and at J to 8 bases, leaving 8 bases not matched to a gene. CDR1 is SEHNR and CDR2 is FQNEAQ in the germline V gene (reference sequence). The CDR3 sequence is CASRHRLAGVYEQFF. In DNA form, the CDR3 reads TGTGCCAGCAGGCATAGACTAGCGGGGGTGTATGAGCAGTTCTTC.

This clone has just one count. The chain links TRBV5-1 to TRBJ2-7; 8 bases are shared with TRBD1. Germline V lookup: CDR1 SGHRS, CDR2 YFSETQ. This CDR3 spans 15 amino acids. Trimming removed 0 bases from V and 3 bases from J; junction bases left unmatched: 5. CDR3 protein: CASSLGTGPLYEQYF. The CDR3 DNA is TGCGCCAGCAGCTTGGGGACAGGGCCCCTCTACGAGCAGTACTTC.

This chain links TRBV10-1 with TRBJ1-1; no reliable D call. The CDR3 is 14 amino acids. Germline V gene lookup returns CDR1 WNHNN and CDR2 SYGVQD (reference sequence). V was clipped by 0 bases and J by 5 bases, with 10 bases between them. In DNA, the CDR3 is TGCGCCAGCAGTGAGTCTTTGCGGGGAACTGAAGCTTTCTTT. It encodes CASSESLRGTEAFF.

This chain uses TRBV6-2 or TRBV6-3 with TRBJ1-2, with a possible D match to TRBD1 (6 bases). CDR3 length: 16 amino acids. CDR1 is MNHEY, CDR2 SVGEGT, per germline. Trimming removed 5 bases at V and 0 bases at J, with 16 bases between. The CDR3 sequence: CASSINRDITNYGYTF. In nucleotides, the CDR3 is TGTGCCAGCAGTATAAACCGGGACATAACTAACTATGGCTACACCTTC.

The chain joins TRBV7-9 to TRBJ2-3; no reliable D call. The CDR3 runs to 17 residues. Deletions cut 1 base from V and 2 bases from J, with 16 bases between. CDR1 and CDR2 (germline): SEHNR, FQNEAQ (reference sequence). DNA of the CDR3: TGTGCCAGCAGCTTAGGCCGGCAGGCTCGGTTCACAGATACGCAGTATTTT. Protein: CASSLGRQARFTDTQYF.

V gene TRBV28 combines with J gene TRBJ2-3; maybe TRBD2 (6 bases). V lost 3 bases and J 1 base, leaving 8 bases between the germline ends. Germline values: CDR1 MDHEN, CDR2 SYDVKM. The CDR3 is made up of 14 amino acids. CDR3 in amino acids: CASSLERGTDTQYF. Here the CDR3 DNA reads TGTGCCAGCAGTTTGGAGCGGGGCACAGATACGCAGTATTTT.

CDR3 protein: CASSYEQGLKPEAFF. In DNA, the CDR3 is TGTGCCAGCAGTTACGAACAGGGGCTAAAACCTGAAGCTTTCTTT. The rearrangement uses TRBV6-6 and TRBJ1-1; 7 positions agree with TRBD1. V gave up 2 bases and J gave up 6 bases; unmatched junction bases: 9. The CDR3 has 15 amino acids. Looked up from germline, CDR1 is MNHNY and CDR2 is SVGAGI (reference sequence).

The chain has TRBV13 and TRBJ2-7; D is perhaps TRBD1 (6 bases). The CDR3 is 13 residues long. The germline V gene encodes CDR1 PRHDT and CDR2 FYEKMQ (reference sequence). The V end lost 5 bases, the J end lost 12 bases, and 20 bases lay between the germline ends. Written as DNA, the CDR3 is TGTGCCAGCAGCGCCCGGACAGCGTTTCTTCCGTACTTC. Translation: CASSARTAFLPYF.

V usage is TRBV6-6 and J usage is TRBJ1-1; weak D call: TRBD1 (5 bases). Trimming took 2 bases from V and 1 from J, leaving 11 bases between them. Per the germline V gene, CDR1 is MNHNY and CDR2 is SVGAGI (reference sequence). This CDR3 contains 15 residues. The CDR3 spells CASSYPTVRNTEAFF. The CDR3 bases are TGTGCCAGCAGTTACCCGACAGTGAGGAACACTGAAGCTTTCTTT.

This chain uses TRBV19 with TRBJ1-2; 7 nucleotides agree with TRBD1. The CDR3 is 14 residues long. Unmatched junction bases numbered 9, after V lost 7 bases and J lost 4 bases. Germline V gene lookup returns CDR1 LNHDA and CDR2 SQIVND (reference sequence). CDR3 protein: CASNRQGWRYGYTF. The CDR3 coding sequence is TGTGCCAGTAACCGACAGGGTTGGCGCTATGGCTACACCTTC.